The clone carrying this TCR beta chain showed up many times. Its cognate antigen is unknown. TCRdb analysed the reads with MiXCR anew, one entry per CDR3 protein. The sample has about 330,000 distinct CDR3 sequences, around a tenth seen once. The sample originates from a study of T cell repertoires in cytomegalovirus infection. About the study: Public TCR beta signature analysis indicated the presence of both CMV infection and matching HLA type.

General observations from the study: The response measured ex vivo was dominated by TCR beta clonotypes (HLA-C-restricted and CMV-specific). Summed public TCR beta family frequency identified CMV carriers bearing the relevant HLA.

The sequence was collected from a human donor in good health (CMV status not recorded). Some clones in this sample may be carry-over from other donors' samples. Sequences were obtained from PBMCs.

The CDR3 spells CASSVGGPSSYEQYF. CDR3 bases: TGTGCCAGCAGCGTCGGGGGGCCTAGCTCCTACGAGCAGTACTTC. This chain connects TRBV7-2 to TRBJ2-7; TRBD2 is a possible D gene (7 bases). CDR1 and CDR2 (germline): SGHTA, FQGNSA. This CDR3 region has 15 residues. Trimming stripped 5 bases from V and 0 bases from J, with 14 bases between.